This T cell receptor beta chain is from a study of vaccination and CD4 T cells after COVID-19. Only a few counts were recorded for this clonotype. Its specificity is not known. V gave up 4 bases and J gave up 2 bases; unmatched junction bases: 3. The CDR3 contains 16 residues. Germline values: CDR1 SGHDN, CDR2 FVKESK. Cultured CD4+ T cell DNA underwent sequencing with the Oncomine TCR Beta short-read assay. MiXCR, run by TCRdb on the PCR reads, gives a single entry per CDR3 protein. The sample holds more than 9,000 distinct CDR3 sequences; more than 30% are singletons and the top ten take about 20%. Treatment indicated: roughly ten-day PBMC culture with coronavirus spike peptide pools or control peptides (ViraFEST assay).

This clonotype was obtained from a human donor with COVID-19. The sample consisted of cultured CD4+ T cells from blood. V and J are TRBV14 and TRBJ2-3; 13 bases align to TRBD2. CDR3 sequence (DNA): TGTGCCAGCAGCCCACTAGCGGGGGGGCCCACAGATACGCAGTATTTT. Protein sequence: CASSPLAGGPTDTQYF.